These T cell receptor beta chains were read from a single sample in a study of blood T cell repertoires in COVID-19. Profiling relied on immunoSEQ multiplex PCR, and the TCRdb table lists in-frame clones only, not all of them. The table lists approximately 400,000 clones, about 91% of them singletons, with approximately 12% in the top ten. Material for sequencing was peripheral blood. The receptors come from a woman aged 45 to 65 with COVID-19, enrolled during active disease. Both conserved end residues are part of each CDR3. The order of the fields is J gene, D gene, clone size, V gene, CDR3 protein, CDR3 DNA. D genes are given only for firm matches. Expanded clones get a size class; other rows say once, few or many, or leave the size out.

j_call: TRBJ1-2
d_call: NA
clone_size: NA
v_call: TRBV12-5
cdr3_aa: CASGLVVAGYGYTF
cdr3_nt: TGTGCTAGTGGTTTGGTAGTTGCGGGGTATGGCTACACCTTC

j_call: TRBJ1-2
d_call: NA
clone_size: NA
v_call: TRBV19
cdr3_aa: CASSPHTSGGYGYTF
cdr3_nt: TGTGCCAGTAGTCCACACACCTCGGGGGGATATGGCTACACCTTC

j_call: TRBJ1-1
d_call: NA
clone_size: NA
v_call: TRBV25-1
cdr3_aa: CASMNLRNTEAFF
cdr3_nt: TGTGCCAGCATGAACCTACGGAACACTGAAGCTTTCTTT

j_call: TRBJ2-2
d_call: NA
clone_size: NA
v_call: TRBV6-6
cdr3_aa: CASSYSRDTGELFF
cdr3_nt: TGTGCCAGCAGTTATAGCCGAGACACCGGGGAGCTGTTTTTT

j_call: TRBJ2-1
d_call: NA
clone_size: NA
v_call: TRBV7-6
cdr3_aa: CASSLATGSREQFF
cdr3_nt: TGTGCCAGCAGCTTAGCTACGGGGTCTCGAGAGCAGTTCTTC

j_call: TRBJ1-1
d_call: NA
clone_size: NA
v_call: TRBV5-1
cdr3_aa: CASSLAGLREAFF
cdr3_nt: TGCGCCAGCAGCTTGGCAGGTTTACGGGAAGCTTTCTTT

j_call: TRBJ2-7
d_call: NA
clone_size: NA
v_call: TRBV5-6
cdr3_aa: CASSLQSSAYEQYF
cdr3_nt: TGTGCCAGCAGCTTGCAGTCGTCCGCCTACGAGCAGTACTTC

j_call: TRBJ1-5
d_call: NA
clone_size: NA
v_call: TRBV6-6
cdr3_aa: CASSPGQLDQPQHF
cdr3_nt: TGTGCCAGCAGTCCAGGACAGTTAGATCAGCCCCAGCATTTT

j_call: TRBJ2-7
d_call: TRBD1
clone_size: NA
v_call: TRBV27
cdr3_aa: CASRGPGQGALRLGEQYF
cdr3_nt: TGTGCCAGCAGAGGCCCGGGACAGGGGGCCCTGCGGTTGGGGGAGCAGTACTTC

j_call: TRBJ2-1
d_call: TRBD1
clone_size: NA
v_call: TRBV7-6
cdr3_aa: CASSQFPGTGGNEQFF
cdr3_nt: TGTGCCAGCAGCCAATTCCCCGGGACAGGGGGGAATGAGCAGTTCTTC

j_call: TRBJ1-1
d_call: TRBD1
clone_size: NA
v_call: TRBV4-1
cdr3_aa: CASSQGRGGLLNTEAFF
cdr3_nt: TGCGCCAGCAGCCAAGGAAGAGGGGGCCTATTGAACACTGAAGCTTTCTTT

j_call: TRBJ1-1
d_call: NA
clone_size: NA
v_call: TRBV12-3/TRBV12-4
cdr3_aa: CASSPPGHSEAFF
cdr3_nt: TGTGCCAGCAGTCCTCCGGGACACAGTGAAGCTTTCTTT

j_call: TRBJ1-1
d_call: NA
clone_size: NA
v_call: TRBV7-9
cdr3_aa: CASSLVVGENTEAFF
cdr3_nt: TGTGCCAGCAGCTTAGTGGTGGGAGAGAACACTGAAGCTTTCTTT

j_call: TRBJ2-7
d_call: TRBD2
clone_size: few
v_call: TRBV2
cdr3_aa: CASIPGLAGESSYEQYF
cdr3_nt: TGTGCCAGCATTCCGGGACTAGCGGGGGAAAGCTCCTACGAGCAGTACTTC

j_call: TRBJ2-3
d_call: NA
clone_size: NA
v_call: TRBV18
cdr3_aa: CASSPQGFREDTQYF
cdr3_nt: TGTGCCAGCTCACCACAGGGGTTCAGAGAAGATACGCAGTATTTT

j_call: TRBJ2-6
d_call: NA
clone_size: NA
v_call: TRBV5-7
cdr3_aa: CASSSDRFSGANVLTF
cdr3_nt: TGTGCCAGCAGCTCAGACAGGTTCTCTGGGGCCAACGTCCTGACTTTC

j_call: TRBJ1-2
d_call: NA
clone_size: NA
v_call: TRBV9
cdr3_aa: CASSSPGYGYTF
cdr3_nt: TGTGCCAGCAGCTCCCCGGGTTATGGCTACACCTTC

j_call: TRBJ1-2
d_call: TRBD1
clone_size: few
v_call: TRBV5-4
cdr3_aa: CASSLIQGMGGYGYTF
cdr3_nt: TGTGCCAGCAGCTTAATACAGGGGATGGGGGGATATGGCTACACCTTC

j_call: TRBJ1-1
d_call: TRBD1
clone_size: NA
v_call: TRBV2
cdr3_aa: CASRRRQGGTEAFF
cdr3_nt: TGTGCCAGCAGGAGGAGGCAGGGGGGTACTGAAGCTTTCTTT

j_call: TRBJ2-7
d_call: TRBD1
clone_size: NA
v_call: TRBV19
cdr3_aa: CASRTGSYEQYF
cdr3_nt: TGTGCCAGTAGGACAGGGTCCTACGAGCAGTACTTC

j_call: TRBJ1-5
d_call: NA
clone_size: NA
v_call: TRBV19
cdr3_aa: CASSIDLNQPQHF
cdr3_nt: TGTGCCAGTAGTATAGATCTAAATCAGCCCCAGCATTTT

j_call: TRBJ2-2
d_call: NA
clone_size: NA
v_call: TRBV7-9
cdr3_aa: CASSSTNAGIYTGELFF
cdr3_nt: TGTGCCAGCAGCTCGACGAATGCCGGGATATACACCGGGGAGCTGTTTTTT

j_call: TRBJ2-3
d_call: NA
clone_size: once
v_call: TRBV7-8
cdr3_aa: CASSLAAANHIDTQYF
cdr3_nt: TGTGCCAGCAGCTTGGCGGCCGCAAATCACATAGATACGCAGTATTTT

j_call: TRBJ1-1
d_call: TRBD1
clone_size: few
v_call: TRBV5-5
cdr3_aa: CASSLQGIWTEAFF
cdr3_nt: TGTGCCAGCAGCTTACAGGGGATTTGGACTGAAGCTTTCTTT

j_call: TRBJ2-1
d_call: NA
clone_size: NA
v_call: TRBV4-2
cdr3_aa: CASSQGRNDEQFF
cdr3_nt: TGTGCCAGCAGCCAAGGGAGGAACGATGAGCAGTTCTTC

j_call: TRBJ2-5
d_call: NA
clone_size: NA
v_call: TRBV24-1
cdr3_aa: CATSDSRGGIGETQYF
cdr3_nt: TGTGCCACCAGTGATTCGCGTGGGGGGATTGGGGAGACCCAGTACTTC

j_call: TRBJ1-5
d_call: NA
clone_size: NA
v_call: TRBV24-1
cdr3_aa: CATSDDGDQPQHF
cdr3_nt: TGTGCCACCAGTGATGACGGGGATCAGCCCCAGCATTTT

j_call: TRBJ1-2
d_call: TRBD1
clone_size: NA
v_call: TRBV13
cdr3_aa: CASSLGGQGRGYTF
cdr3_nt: TGTGCCAGCAGCCTAGGGGGACAGGGTAGGGGCTACACCTTC

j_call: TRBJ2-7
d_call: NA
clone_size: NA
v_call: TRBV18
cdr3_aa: CASSRSGVTYEQYF
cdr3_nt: TGTGCCAGCTCACGCTCCGGGGTCACCTACGAGCAGTACTTC

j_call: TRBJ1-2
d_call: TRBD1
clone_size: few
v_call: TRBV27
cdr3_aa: CASSLFQGTGGSSGYTF
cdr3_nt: TGTGCCAGCAGTTTATTTCAGGGGACAGGGGGAAGTAGTGGCTACACCTTC

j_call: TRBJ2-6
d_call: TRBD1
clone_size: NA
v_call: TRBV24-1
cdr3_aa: CATSDHRDSSSGANVLTF
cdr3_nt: TGTGCCACCAGTGATCATCGGGACAGCAGCTCTGGGGCCAACGTCCTGACTTTC

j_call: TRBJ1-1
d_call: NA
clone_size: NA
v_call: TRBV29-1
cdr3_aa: CSLSQRLTDTEAFF
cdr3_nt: TGCAGCCTATCCCAACGTCTAACGGACACTGAAGCTTTCTTT